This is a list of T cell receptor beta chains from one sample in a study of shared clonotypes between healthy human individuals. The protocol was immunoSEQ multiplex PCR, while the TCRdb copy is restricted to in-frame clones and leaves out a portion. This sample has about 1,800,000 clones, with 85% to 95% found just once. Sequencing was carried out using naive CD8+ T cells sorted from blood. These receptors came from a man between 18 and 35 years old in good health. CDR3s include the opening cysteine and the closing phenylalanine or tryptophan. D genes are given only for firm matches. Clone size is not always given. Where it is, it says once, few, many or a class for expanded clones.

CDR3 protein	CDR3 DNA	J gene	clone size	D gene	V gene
CATRTTGSYEQYF	TGTGCCACCCGTACGACAGGGTCCTACGAGCAGTACTTC	TRBJ2-7	-	TRBD1	TRBV6-1
CASSELSSIYSNQPQHF	TGTGCCAGCAGTGAATTGTCGTCGATTTATAGCAATCAGCCCCAGCATTTT	TRBJ1-5	-	-	TRBV2
CASSLGGGHTEAFF	TGTGCCAGCAGTTTAGGAGGGGGCCACACTGAAGCTTTCTTT	TRBJ1-1	once	TRBD1	TRBV27
CASSVAAGVSYEQYF	TGTGCCAGCAGCGTAGCGGCGGGAGTTTCCTACGAGCAGTACTTC	TRBJ2-7	-	TRBD2	TRBV9
CASSPVTGGREEQYF	TGTGCCAGCTCACCTGTGACAGGGGGCCGGGAGGAGCAGTACTTC	TRBJ2-7	-	TRBD1	TRBV18
CASSLDGWGSDYGYTF	TGTGCCAGCAGTCTGGATGGGTGGGGTTCGGACTATGGCTACACCTTC	TRBJ1-2	once	-	TRBV28
CSAGLAGAFLPYEQYF	TGCAGCGCCGGACTAGCGGGAGCTTTCCTCCCCTACGAGCAGTACTTC	TRBJ2-7	-	TRBD2	TRBV29-1
CASSATGSGELFF	TGTGCCAGCAGCGCTACAGGTTCCGGGGAGCTGTTTTTT	TRBJ2-2	few	-	TRBV7-3
CASSLAGGAGYNEQFF	TGTGCCAGCAGCTTGGCCGGGGGGGCCGGGTACAATGAGCAGTTCTTC	TRBJ2-1	-	TRBD2	TRBV7-8
CASQDRDTKDTGELFF	TGTGCCAGCCAGGACCGGGACACCAAGGACACCGGGGAGCTGTTTTTT	TRBJ2-2	-	-	TRBV7-2
CASSSTGVSPQHF	TGTGCCAGCAGTTCCACAGGGGTGTCGCCCCAGCATTTT	TRBJ1-5	-	TRBD1	TRBV6-1
CASSPSGSTQYF	TGTGCCAGCAGCCCTAGCGGGAGCACTCAGTATTTT	TRBJ2-3	-	TRBD2	TRBV9
CASSPTGTVNTGELFF	TGTGCCAGCAGTCCTACCGGGACAGTAAACACCGGGGAGCTGTTTTTT	TRBJ2-2	-	TRBD1	TRBV25-1
CAGSPGGYSSGNTIYF	TGTGCCGGCAGCCCCGGCGGTTACAGCTCTGGAAACACCATATATTTT	TRBJ1-3	-	-	TRBV7-3
CASRSGTGSEQYF	TGTGCCAGCAGATCCGGGACAGGGAGCGAGCAGTACTTC	TRBJ2-7	once	TRBD1	TRBV6-1
CASSFRAGADTQYF	TGTGCCAGCAGTTTTAGGGCAGGGGCAGATACGCAGTATTTT	TRBJ2-3	-	-	TRBV28
CASSPPLETQYF	TGTGCCAGCTCACCACCGTTGGAGACCCAGTACTTC	TRBJ2-5	-	-	TRBV18
CSVVDTYNEQFF	TGCAGCGTTGTGGACACCTACAATGAGCAGTTCTTC	TRBJ2-1	-	-	TRBV29-1
CASSSTDTSGGAVYEQYF	TGTGCCAGCAGCTCGACAGACACTAGCGGGGGGGCAGTCTACGAGCAGTACTTC	TRBJ2-7	-	TRBD2	TRBV5-4
CASSLGLLGSQETQYF	TGTGCCAGCAGCTTGGGGCTCTTGGGATCCCAAGAGACCCAGTACTTC	TRBJ2-5	-	-	TRBV5-8
CASGLQVGTGELFF	TGTGCCAGCGGACTCCAGGTGGGGACCGGGGAGCTGTTTTTT	TRBJ2-2	-	-	TRBV27
CASGEVSYEQYF	TGCGCCAGCGGTGAAGTCAGCTACGAGCAGTACTTC	TRBJ2-7	-	-	TRBV10-2
CASSIFSAGAGNTIYF	TGTGCCAGTAGTATTTTTTCGGCAGGGGCTGGAAACACCATATATTTT	TRBJ1-3	once	-	TRBV19
CASRARAGQGADEQYF	TGCGCCAGCAGGGCCCGAGCGGGACAGGGGGCAGACGAGCAGTACTTC	TRBJ2-7	-	TRBD1	TRBV4-1
CAISESSGPIVRNTIYF	TGTGCCATCAGTGAGTCCTCGGGGCCTATTGTTAGAAACACCATATATTTT	TRBJ1-3	-	-	TRBV10-3
CASSPTSYYEQYF	TGTGCCAGCAGCCCTACTAGTTACTACGAGCAGTACTTC	TRBJ2-7	-	-	TRBV7-2
CAWSHTSGTSTDTQYF	TGTGCCTGGAGTCATACTAGCGGGACCAGCACAGATACGCAGTATTTT	TRBJ2-3	once	TRBD2	TRBV30
CASSLEQGAGSYEQYF	TGTGCCAGCAGCTTAGAACAGGGGGCGGGTTCCTACGAGCAGTACTTC	TRBJ2-7	-	TRBD1	TRBV7-9
CASLGGNYGYTF	TGTGCCAGCCTGGGGGGAAACTATGGCTACACCTTC	TRBJ1-2	-	-	TRBV6-6
CAWSVEGGPEKLFF	TGTGCCTGGAGTGTGGAGGGGGGCCCTGAAAAACTGTTTTTT	TRBJ1-4	-	-	TRBV30
CASSTDRLGQPQHF	TGTGCCAGCAGTACAGACAGACTAGGTCAGCCCCAGCATTTT	TRBJ1-5	-	-	TRBV28
CASSLDRGFGTDTQYF	TGCGCCAGCAGCTTGGATCGCGGATTTGGCACAGATACGCAGTATTTT	TRBJ2-3	-	-	TRBV5-1
CASSSHGTPEGGYTF	TGTGCCAGCAGCTCCCATGGGACCCCGGAGGGAGGCTACACCTTC	TRBJ1-2	once	-	TRBV9
CASSTRDSGDEQYF	TGTGCCAGCAGTACCCGGGACTCCGGGGACGAGCAGTACTTC	TRBJ2-7	-	-	TRBV27
CASSLITGTSAVDTQYF	TGTGCCAGCAGCTTAATAACAGGGACATCCGCGGTGGATACGCAGTATTTT	TRBJ2-3	-	-	TRBV11-2
CASSVIPGELFF	TGTGCCAGCAGCGTAATTCCCGGGGAGCTGTTTTTT	TRBJ2-2	-	-	TRBV9
CASSEAPPSLKPNYEQYF	TGTGCCAGCAGTGAAGCTCCCCCTAGCCTCAAACCAAACTACGAGCAGTACTTC	TRBJ2-7	once	-	TRBV6-1
CASSYSSGLDGYTF	TGTGCCAGCAGTTACTCTTCGGGTCTGGATGGCTACACCTTC	TRBJ1-2	-	-	TRBV6-6
CASSLLTVGGYTF	TGTGCCAGCAGCTTGTTAACGGTGGGAGGCTACACCTTC	TRBJ1-2	-	-	TRBV5-4
CACPTESSGNTIYF	TGTGCCTGTCCTACCGAATCCTCTGGAAACACCATATATTTT	TRBJ1-3	-	-	TRBV30